This T cell receptor (beta chain) stems from a study of PD-L1 blockade in urothelial cancer. Study at large: Each patient had 0 to 3 earlier chemotherapy regimens.

Sample time point: pretreatment peripheral blood. Each patient presented with locally advanced or metastatic urothelial carcinoma. This clone was detected only once. Its antigen is currently unknown. Assay used: immunoSEQ multiplex PCR; TCRdb lists only in-frame clones, some missing. Of 85,000 to 90,000 clones listed, over 75% are singletons. Study-wide findings and caveats: Tumor-associated clones in blood expanded more at 3 weeks in durable-benefit patients.

The CDR3 runs to 13 residues. Between the trimmed V and J ends, which lost 0 bases and 4 bases, there was a span of 6 bases. Germline loops: CDR1 SGHAT, CDR2 FQNNGV. This material consisted of PBMCs, taken around atezolizumab (anti-PD-L1) treatment. The chain has TRBV11-2 and TRBJ1-2; weak D call: TRBD1 (5 bases). The receptor comes from a man aged 55 to 69 with urothelial cancer. The CDR3 DNA follows: TGTGCCAGCAGCTTAGAAAGGGGCTATGGCTACACCTTC. It specifies CASSLERGYGYTF.